This TCR beta chain appears in the sequencing data of a study of OX40 agonist ivuxolimab in advanced cancers. Profiling relied on immunoSEQ multiplex PCR, and the TCRdb table lists in-frame clones only, not all of them. The data show 100,000 or so clones, 92% seen once. This clone was seen just once. The V and J ends lost 0 bases and 4 bases respectively, with 9 bases between them. The CDR3 has 14 residues. CDR1 and CDR2 (germline): SGDLS, YYNGEE. The sequence came from an adult with an advanced solid tumor such as melanoma, head and neck, liver or kidney cancer. The rearrangement uses TRBV9 and TRBJ2-3, with D perhaps being TRBD1 or TRBD2 (5 bases each). Specimen: CD4+ or CD8+ T cells sorted from blood, collected in a trial of the OX40 agonist ivuxolimab. CDR3 bases: TGTGCCAGCAGCGTAGTCGGGACCCCAGATACGCAGTATTTT. This sequence encodes CASSVVGTPDTQYF. The variable domain in full, with the rest retrieved from reference TRBV9 and TRBJ2-3, is DSGVTQTPKHLITATGQRVTLRCSPRSGDLSVYWYQQSLDQGLQFLIQYYNGEERAKGNILERFSAQQFPDLHSELNLSSLELGDSALYFCASSVVGTPDTQYFGPGTRLTVL.